This TCR beta chain was recorded in a study of shared clonotypes between healthy human individuals. Generated by immunoSEQ multiplex PCR, the TCRdb table keeps only in-frame clones and is missing some. The sample holds 2,500,000 or so clones; 80% to 95% are singletons and the top ten take around 0.4%. The CDR3 runs 14 residues. CDR1 is SGHVS and CDR2 is FQNEAQ in the germline V gene. V was shortened by 1 base and J by 0 bases, with 7 bases between the two germline ends. The V and J genes are TRBV7-8 and TRBJ2-7; a weak D match, TRBD1 (5 bases). Sequencing input: naive CD4+ T cells from PBMCs. Indicated subset: CD45RA+ positively selected. The TCR was taken from a man between 18 and 29 years old in good health. Some clones in this sample may be carry-over from other donors' samples. The CDR3 region is CASSLEGHSYEQYF. As DNA, the CDR3 is TGTGCCAGCAGCTTAGAGGGGCACTCCTACGAGCAGTACTTC.